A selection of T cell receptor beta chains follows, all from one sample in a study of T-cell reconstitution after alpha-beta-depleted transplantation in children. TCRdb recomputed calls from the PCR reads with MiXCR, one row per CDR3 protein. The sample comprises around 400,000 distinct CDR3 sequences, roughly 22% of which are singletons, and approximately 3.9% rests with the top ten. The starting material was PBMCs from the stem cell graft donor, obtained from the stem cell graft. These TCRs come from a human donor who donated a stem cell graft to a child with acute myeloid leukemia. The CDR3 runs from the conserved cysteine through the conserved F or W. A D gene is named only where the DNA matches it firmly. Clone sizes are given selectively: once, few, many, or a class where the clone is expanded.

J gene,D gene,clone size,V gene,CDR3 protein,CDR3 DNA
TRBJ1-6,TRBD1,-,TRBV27,CASSPGQGWNSPLHF,TGTGCCAGCAGCCCAGGACAGGGATGGAATTCACCCCTCCACTTT
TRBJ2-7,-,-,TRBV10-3,CAISDGGGSYEQYF,TGTGCCATCAGTGATGGGGGCGGGAGCTACGAGCAGTACTTC
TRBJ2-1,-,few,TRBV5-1,CASSLFRDHEQFF,TGCGCCAGCAGCTTGTTCAGGGACCATGAGCAGTTCTTC
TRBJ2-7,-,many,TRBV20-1,CSARDTKQGRTGEQYF,TGCAGTGCTAGAGATACAAAACAGGGTAGAACGGGCGAGCAGTACTTC
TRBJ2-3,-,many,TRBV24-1,CATSDFGSGTDTQYF,TGTGCCACCAGTGATTTCGGTAGCGGCACAGATACGCAGTATTTT
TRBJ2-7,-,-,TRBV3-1,CASSQEVRTYEQYF,TGTGCCAGCAGCCAAGAAGTCAGAACCTACGAGCAGTACTTC
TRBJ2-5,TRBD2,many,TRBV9,CASSVGVGTSRQETQYF,TGTGCCAGCAGCGTAGGCGTTGGGACTAGTCGTCAAGAGACCCAGTACTTC
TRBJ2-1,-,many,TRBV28,CASSLAGPYNEQFF,TGTGCCAGCAGTTTAGCGGGCCCGTACAATGAGCAGTTCTTC
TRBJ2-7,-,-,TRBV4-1,CASSQGNRPYEQYF,TGCGCCAGCAGCCAAGGGAATAGACCATACGAGCAGTACTTC
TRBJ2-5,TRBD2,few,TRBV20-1,CSATGTSGKETQYF,TGCAGTGCTACTGGGACTAGCGGAAAAGAGACCCAGTACTTC
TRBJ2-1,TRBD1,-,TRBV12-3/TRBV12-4,CASSPPPGTGPYNEQFF,TGTGCCAGCAGTCCCCCCCCCGGGACAGGGCCCTACAATGAGCAGTTCTTC
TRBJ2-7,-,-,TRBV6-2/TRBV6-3,CASTRARKGNYEQYF,TGTGCCAGCACCCGAGCTCGTAAAGGCAACTACGAGCAGTACTTC
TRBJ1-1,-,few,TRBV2,CARPPGAEAFF,TGTGCCAGACCCCCAGGGGCTGAAGCTTTCTTT
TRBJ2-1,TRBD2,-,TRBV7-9,CASSSPSGISYNEQFF,TGTGCCAGCAGCTCCCCTAGCGGGATTTCCTACAATGAGCAGTTCTTC
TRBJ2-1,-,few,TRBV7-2,CASSLARGERYNEQFF,TGTGCCAGCAGCTTAGCGAGGGGGGAGCGGTACAATGAGCAGTTCTTC